What follows are 18 T cell receptor beta chains derived from one specimen sequenced in a study of control samples from healthy donors and cancer patients. Sequencing used immunoSEQ multiplex PCR; TCRdb keeps in-frame clones, though not all of them. In the table there are almost 85,000 clones, 84% of which are singletons. The source material was PBMCs. The origin of the receptors is a man aged 60 to 69 with head and neck cancer.

Here the CDR3 DNA reads TGTGCCCCCCTGGCCAGCTCCTATAATTCACCCCTCCACTTT. Its protein is CAPLASSYNSPLHF. The J gene is TRBJ1-6, the V gene TRBV24-1; D not certain. This CDR3 spans 14 amino acids. Looked up from germline, CDR1 is KGHDR and CDR2 is SFDVKD. V was shortened by 12 bases and J by 0 bases, with 11 bases between the two germline ends.

The chain recombines TRBV27 with TRBJ2-1; D gene ambiguous. The ends were cut back, 2 bases at V and 7 bases at J, with 9 bases in the middle. The CDR3 is 13 residues long. CDR1 and CDR2 from the germline V gene are MNHEY and SMNVEV (reference sequence). The CDR3 DNA reads as TGTGCCAGCAGTTTAAGAGAAGGAAATGAGCAGTTCTTC. Protein: CASSLREGNEQFF.

The chain carries TRBV28 and TRBJ2-2, with D tentatively TRBD1 or TRBD2 (5 bases each). V lost 8 bases to trimming and J lost 0 bases, with 7 bases between them. Germline V gives CDR1 MDHEN, CDR2 SYDVKM. The CDR3 extends over 13 amino acids. The CDR3 DNA reads TGTGCCAGCGGGACCACGAACACCGGGGAGCTGTTTTTT. Translating gives CASGTTNTGELFF.

About this clone itself: This specimen includes other DNA sequences encoding the same CDR3. The V gene is TRBV10-3, the J gene TRBJ1-4; D ambiguous. The CDR3 spans 13 residues. The germline V gene encodes CDR1 ENHRY and CDR2 SYGVKD. Trimming removed 4 bases at V and 1 base at J, with 4 bases between. This chain's CDR3 is CAISAQTNEKLFF. In nucleotides, the CDR3 is TGTGCCATCAGTGCGCAAACTAATGAAAAACTGTTTTTT.

The V and J genes are TRBV5-1 and TRBJ1-4, with D possibly TRBD1 on 5 matching bases. Deletions cut 4 bases from V and 5 bases from J, with 15 bases between. From germline, CDR1 is SGHRS and CDR2 YFSETQ. This CDR3 has 15 residues. Written as DNA, the CDR3 is TGCGCCAGCAGCCCCCAAGTCGGGGGGAATGAAAAACTGTTTTTT. It yields the protein CASSPQVGGNEKLFF. Using reference TRBV5-1 and TRBJ1-4 for the parts outside the CDR3, the full variable domain is KAGVTQTPRYLIKTRGQQVTLSCSPISGHRSVSWYQQTPGQGLQFLFEYFSETQRNKGNFPGRFSGRQFSNSRSEMNVSTLELGDSALYLCASSPQVGGNEKLFFGSGTQLSVL.

The chain recombines TRBV28 with TRBJ2-1; 7 bases align to TRBD2. The CDR3 runs to 12 residues. Germline lookup yields CDR1 MDHEN and CDR2 SYDVKM. With V trimmed by 10 bases and J by 3 bases, 3 bases remained unmatched. CDR3 coding DNA: TGTGCCACCCGGACTAGCTACAATGAGCAGTTCTTC. Protein product: CATRTSYNEQFF.

By proportion, this clone is medium-sized. This chain joins TRBV5-1 and TRBJ1-2; 9 positions match TRBD1. The CDR3 runs to 15 residues. Per the germline V gene, CDR1 is SGHRS and CDR2 is YFSETQ. After removal of 4 bases from V and 0 bases from J, the junction contained 4 bases not matched to a gene. The CDR3 reads CASSPGTGSNYGYTF. The CDR3 nucleotides read TGCGCCAGCAGCCCCGGGACAGGGTCTAACTATGGCTACACCTTC.

The rearrangement joins TRBV5-1 to TRBJ1-2; D is ambiguous. Trimming stripped 4 bases from V and 4 bases from J, with 8 bases between. Germline lookup yields CDR1 SGHRS and CDR2 YFSETQ. There are 12 residues in the CDR3. CDR3 amino acids: CASSPESYGYTF. The DNA for the CDR3 is TGCGCCAGCAGCCCGGAGAGCTATGGCTACACCTTC. Together with reference TRBV5-1 and TRBJ1-2, the CDR3 gives the full variable domain: KAGVTQTPRYLIKTRGQQVTLSCSPISGHRSVSWYQQTPGQGLQFLFEYFSETQRNKGNFPGRFSGRQFSNSRSEMNVSTLELGDSALYLCASSPESYGYTFGSGTRLTVV.

This chain connects TRBV5-4 to TRBJ2-7; possible D gene TRBD2, 6 bases. The length of the CDR3 is 13 residues. V lost 4 bases, J lost 7 bases, and 15 bases lay in between. Per germline, CDR1 SGHNT and CDR2 YYREEE (reference sequence). The CDR3 sequence is CASSAGPRGEQYF. DNA of the CDR3: TGTGCCAGCAGCGCGGGACCCCGGGGGGAGCAGTACTTC.

V and J are TRBV6-4 and TRBJ1-2, with D unresolved. The CDR3 extends over 13 amino acids. Germline lookup yields CDR1 MRHNA and CDR2 SNTAGT. Trimming shortened V by 0 bases and J by 8 bases, and 10 bases separated the two germline ends. Here the CDR3 reads CASSDSEMRGYTF. The CDR3 DNA reads as TGTGCCAGCAGTGACTCGGAGATGAGGGGCTACACCTTC.

The chain links TRBV10-2 to TRBJ1-1; tentatively, D is TRBD1 (6 bases). CDR1 WSHSY and CDR2 SAAADI come from the germline V gene. This CDR3 spans 12 amino acids. Trimming cost V 6 bases and J 4 bases, with 9 bases left between them. The CDR3 sequence is CASRGGGTEAFF. The DNA for the CDR3 is TGCGCCAGCAGAGGAGGGGGCACTGAAGCTTTCTTT.

The V and J genes are TRBV19 and TRBJ2-3, with D perhaps TRBD1 (5 bases). V lost 7 bases and J lost 2, with 7 bases in between. CDR1 is LNHDA, CDR2 SQIVND, per germline (reference sequence). The CDR3 has 12 amino acids. DNA for the CDR3: TGTGCCAGTACCAGGGACACAGATACGCAGTATTTT. Translating it yields CASTRDTDTQYF.

The chain joins TRBV2 to TRBJ2-1, with D maybe TRBD2 (5 bases). V lost 10 bases and J lost 2, with 15 bases in between. From germline, CDR1 is SNHLY and CDR2 FYNNEI. The CDR3 contains 14 residues. In nucleotides, the CDR3 is TGTGCCACCCCCGCGGGCCTAACCTACAATGAGCAGTTCTTC. Protein: CATPAGLTYNEQFF.

J is TRBJ2-3 and V is TRBV19; the D gene is possibly TRBD2 (6 bases). Trimming took off 2 bases at V and 5 bases at J, with 11 bases between the two ends. The germline V gene has CDR1 LNHDA and CDR2 SQIVND (reference sequence). The CDR3 is made up of 14 amino acids. CDR3 region: CASSISGRRDTQYF. The CDR3 region has the DNA TGTGCCAGTAGTATAAGCGGGCGCAGAGATACGCAGTATTTT.

V gene TRBV5-5 combines with J gene TRBJ2-1, with TRBD2 matching over 11 bases. This CDR3 region has 15 residues. Germline CDR1 SGHKS, CDR2 YYEKEE (reference sequence). V shed 6 bases, J shed 10 bases, and the junction held 12 bases outside the gene matches. The CDR3 here is CASTNWVSGREEQFF. For the CDR3, the DNA is TGTGCCAGCACCAACTGGGTTAGCGGGAGGGAAGAGCAGTTCTTC.

This clone was counted a single time. The CDR3 nucleotides read TGTGCCAGCAGTTCACAGGGGTCCGTTGAAAAACTGTTTTTT. Translation: CASSSQGSVEKLFF. The chain couples TRBV28 to TRBJ1-4, with 7 bases aligning to TRBD1. V dropped 4 bases and J dropped 7; count of bases not matched to a gene: 6. The CDR3 runs to 14 residues. The V gene's germline CDR1 is MDHEN and CDR2 SYDVKM.

This rearrangement joins TRBV3-1 (or the pseudogene TRBV3-2) to TRBJ2-7, with D unclear. The CDR3 sequence is 12 residues long. The V gene lost 2 bases and the J gene lost 4 bases, with 6 bases spanning the gap. Germline loops: CDR1 LGHDT, CDR2 YNNKEL (reference sequence). In DNA form, the CDR3 reads TGTGCCAGCAGCCAACACCTTTACGAGCAGTACTTC. Translating it yields CASSQHLYEQYF.

The chain employs TRBV11-2 and TRBJ2-5; no definite D call. This CDR3 contains 14 residues. CDR1 SGHAT and CDR2 FQNNGV come from the germline V gene. The V end was cut by 1 base, the J end by 3 bases, with 9 bases between. Here the CDR3 DNA reads TGTGCCAGCAGCTTAGGGGCCGGAAAAGAGACCCAGTACTTC. The encoded protein is CASSLGAGKETQYF.